This T cell receptor beta chain appears in the sequencing data of a study of T cells after posttransplantation cyclophosphamide. Study outcomes and limitations: TRB overlap between skin or GI tissue T cells and blood was limited. Donor CD8+ memory clones often dominated recipient blood repertoires at later times. Recipient CMV seropositivity and CMV reactivation strongly tracked TRB clonality.

Using immunoSEQ multiplex PCR, the repertoire was profiled, and TCRdb retains in-frame clones only, with some absent. In total the sample includes roughly 1,200 clones, none of them seen once. With 4 bases removed from V and 7 bases from J, the gap between germline ends came to 11 bases. CDR1 SGHRS and CDR2 YFSETQ come from the germline V gene. The CDR3 is made up of 13 amino acids. Cyclophosphamide on days +3 and +4 followed busulfan-fludarabine conditioning and a marrow graft. This clone was seen repeatedly, ten times or more. No antigen is known for it. This TCR derives from a male patient aged 25 to 39 who received an allogeneic stem cell transplant from a related donor, was CMV-positive, and had no GVHD. Some T cells may originate from the graft donor. This chain uses TRBV5-1 with TRBJ2-2; D uncertain. The sample here was PBMCs, taken 84 days after allogeneic stem cell transplant with posttransplant cyclophosphamide. CDR3 DNA: TGCGCCAGCAGCCGAAATGTAGACGGGGAGCTGTTTTTT. Protein: CASSRNVDGELFF.